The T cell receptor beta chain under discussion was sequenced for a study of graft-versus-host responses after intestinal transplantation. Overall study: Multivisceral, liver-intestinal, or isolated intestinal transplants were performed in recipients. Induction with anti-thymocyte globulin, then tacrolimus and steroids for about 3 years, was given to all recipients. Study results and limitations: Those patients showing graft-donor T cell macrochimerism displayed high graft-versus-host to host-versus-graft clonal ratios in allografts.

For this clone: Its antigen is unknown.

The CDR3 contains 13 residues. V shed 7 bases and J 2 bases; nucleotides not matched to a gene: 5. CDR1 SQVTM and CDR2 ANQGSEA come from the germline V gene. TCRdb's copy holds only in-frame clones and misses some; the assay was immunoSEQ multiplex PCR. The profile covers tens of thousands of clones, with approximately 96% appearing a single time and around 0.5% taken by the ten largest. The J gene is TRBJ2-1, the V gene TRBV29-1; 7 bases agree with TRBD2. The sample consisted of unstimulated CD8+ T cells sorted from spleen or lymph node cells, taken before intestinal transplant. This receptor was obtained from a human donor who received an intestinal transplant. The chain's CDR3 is CSDGEGTYNEQFF. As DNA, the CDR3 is TGCAGCGATGGGGAGGGTACCTACAATGAGCAGTTCTTC.